This entry describes one TCR beta chain. This sample is part of a study of blood T cell repertoires in COVID-19. V lost 6 bases to trimming and J lost 2 bases; unmatched junction nucleotides: 8. The CDR3 covers 15 residues. Germline lookup yields CDR1 SQVTM and CDR2 ANQGSEA. In the authors' workflow: Amplification from reference gene primers served as the basis for estimated nucleated cell counts. Libraries were prepared by immunoSEQ multiplex PCR; TCRdb keeps only in-frame clonotypes and omits some of them. V, J and clone size are taken as reported in that table, and D and trimming were inferred from the DNA itself. This table has about 210,000 clones, approximately 78% appearing once. Donors were grouped by their self-reported clinical history.

The sequenced material came from PBMCs or T cells enriched from blood (not recorded which). The chain has TRBV29-1 and TRBJ1-3; TRBD1 matches 9 bases. This TCR was recovered from a man aged 40-50 years who had recovered from COVID-19. The CDR3 coding sequence is TGCAGCGTCGATACGGGACAGGGCACTGGAAACACCATATATTTT. This sequence encodes CSVDTGQGTGNTIYF. The variable domain in full, completed from reference TRBV29-1 and TRBJ1-3, reads SAVISQKPSRDICQRGTSLTIQCQVDSQVTMMFWYRQQPGQSLTLIATANQGSEATYESGFVIDKFPISRPNLTFSTLTVSNMSPEDSSIYLCSVDTGQGTGNTIYFGEGSWLTVV.